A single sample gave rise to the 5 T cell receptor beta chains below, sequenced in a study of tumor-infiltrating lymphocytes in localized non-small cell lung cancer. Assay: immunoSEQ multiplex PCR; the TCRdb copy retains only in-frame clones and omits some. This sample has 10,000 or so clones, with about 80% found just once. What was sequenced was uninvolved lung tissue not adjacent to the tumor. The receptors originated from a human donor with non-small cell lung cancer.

The CDR3 reads CASSSGGLAGGADTQYF. The CDR3 DNA reads as TGTGCCAGCAGCTCCGGAGGACTAGCGGGGGGGGCAGATACGCAGTATTTT. V usage is TRBV11-2 and J usage is TRBJ2-3; 15 nucleotides match TRBD2. The germline CDR1 and CDR2 sequences are SGHAT and FQNNGV. The trim removed 4 bases at V and 4 bases at J, leaving 6 bases unmatched. This CDR3 contains 17 residues. Filled out from reference TRBV11-2 and TRBJ2-3, the complete variable domain reads EAGVAQSPRYKIIEKRQSVAFWCNPISGHATLYWYQQILGQGPKLLIQFQNNGVVDDSQLPKDRFSAERLKGVDSTLKIQPAKLEDSAVYLCASSSGGLAGGADTQYFGPGTRLTVL.

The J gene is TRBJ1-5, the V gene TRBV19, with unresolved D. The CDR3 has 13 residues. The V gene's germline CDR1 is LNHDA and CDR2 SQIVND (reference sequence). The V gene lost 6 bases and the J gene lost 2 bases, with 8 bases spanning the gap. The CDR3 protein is CASRPRGNQPQHF. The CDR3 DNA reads TGTGCCAGTAGACCAAGGGGCAATCAGCCCCAGCATTTT.

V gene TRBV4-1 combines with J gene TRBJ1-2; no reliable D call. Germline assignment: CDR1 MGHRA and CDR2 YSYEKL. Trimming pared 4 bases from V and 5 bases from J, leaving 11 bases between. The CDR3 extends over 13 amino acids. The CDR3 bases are TGCGCCAGCAGCCCGGACGGATATTATGGCTACACCTTC. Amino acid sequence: CASSPDGYYGYTF.

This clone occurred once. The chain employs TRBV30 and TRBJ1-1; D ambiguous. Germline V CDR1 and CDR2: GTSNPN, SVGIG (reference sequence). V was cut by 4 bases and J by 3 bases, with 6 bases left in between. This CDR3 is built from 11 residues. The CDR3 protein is CAWKGYTEAFF. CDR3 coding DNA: TGTGCCTGGAAAGGTTACACTGAAGCTTTCTTT.

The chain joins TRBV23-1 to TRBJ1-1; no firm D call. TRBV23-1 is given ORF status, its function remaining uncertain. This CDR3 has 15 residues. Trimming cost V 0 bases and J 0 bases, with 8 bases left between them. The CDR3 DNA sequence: TGCGCCAGCAGTCAATCCGGGCCGGTGAACACTGAAGCTTTCTTT. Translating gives CASSQSGPVNTEAFF.